The 6 T cell receptor beta chains presented below share a single source sample, sequenced in a study of shared clonotypes between healthy human individuals (TCRdb year 2020). The library was made by the immunoSEQ multiplex PCR assay. TCRdb took this table from immuneACCESS and kept in-frame rearrangements with V and J called. Such tables lack part of the clones; where checked against another copy, unresolved V genes explain under half of the gap, and the rest is unexplained. The sample table shows about 2 million clones, and about 95% are seen once. The top ten hold 0.85% to 1.3% of the sample. CD8 naive samples were obtained by positive selection for CCR7 among CD45RO-negative cells, yielding a CD45RA+CCR7+ population from which TemRA cells were excluded. Material: naive CD8+ T cells sorted from blood. The intended sense of this specimen's cell subset or site label: CD45RA+CCR7+. These receptor sequences come from a young man in good health.

The rearrangement uses TRBV27 and TRBJ2-7, with 7 bases identical to TRBD2. Losses at the gene ends were 8 bases for V and 5 bases for J; bases not matched to a gene: 6. Germline V CDR1 and CDR2: MNHEY, SMNVEV (reference sequence). The CDR3 spans 12 residues. DNA of the CDR3: TGTGCCAGCTCCCGGACTAGTGACGAGCAGTACTTC. Translation: CASSRTSDEQYF.

V gene TRBV11-2 combines with J gene TRBJ1-4; TRBD1 matches at 9 bases. Germline CDR1 and CDR2: SGHAT and FQNNGV. The CDR3 loop spans 15 amino acids. The ends lost 1 base at V and 6 bases at J; junction bases unmatched: 3. DNA for the CDR3: TGTGCCAGCAGCTTAGTACAGGGGGCAGATGAAAAACTGTTTTTT. This encodes CASSLVQGADEKLFF.

This rearrangement joins TRBV5-6 to TRBJ2-2; D possibly corresponds to TRBD2 (6 bases). The germline gives CDR1 SGHDT, CDR2 YYEEEE. V lost 0 bases, J lost 0 bases, and 9 bases lay in between. The CDR3 is made up of 16 amino acids. The CDR3 here is CASSLVSGANTGELFF. The CDR3 DNA follows: TGTGCCAGCAGCTTGGTTTCGGGAGCGAACACCGGGGAGCTGTTTTTT.

The rearrangement joins TRBV6-5 to TRBJ2-1; 9 nucleotides agree with TRBD2. V was pared by 2 bases and J by 4 bases, with 3 bases of the junction left unmatched. Germline CDR1 MNHEY, CDR2 SVGAGI. The CDR3 runs to 15 residues. The CDR3 nucleotides are TGTGCCAGCAGTTACCGGACTAGCGCTTACAATGAGCAGTTCTTC. It translates to CASSYRTSAYNEQFF.

The chain employs TRBV7-2 and TRBJ2-7; D might be TRBD2 (6 bases). The germline gives CDR1 SGHTA, CDR2 FQGNSA. The V end lost 6 bases, the J end lost 0 bases, and 18 bases lay between the germline ends. The length of the CDR3 is 16 residues. The CDR3 bases are TGTGCCAGCAGTCCGTCCGGGACTCCCATCTCCTACGAGCAGTACTTC. It is translated as CASSPSGTPISYEQYF.

This rearrangement joins TRBV5-6 to TRBJ2-5; 13 bases agree with TRBD2. This CDR3 has 17 residues. The V gene's germline CDR1 is SGHDT and CDR2 YYEEEE. V lost 9 bases, J lost 3 bases, and 14 bases stayed unmatched. CDR3 protein: CATNRGLAGEGKETQYF. CDR3 DNA: TGTGCCACCAATAGAGGACTAGCGGGAGAGGGCAAAGAGACCCAGTACTTC.